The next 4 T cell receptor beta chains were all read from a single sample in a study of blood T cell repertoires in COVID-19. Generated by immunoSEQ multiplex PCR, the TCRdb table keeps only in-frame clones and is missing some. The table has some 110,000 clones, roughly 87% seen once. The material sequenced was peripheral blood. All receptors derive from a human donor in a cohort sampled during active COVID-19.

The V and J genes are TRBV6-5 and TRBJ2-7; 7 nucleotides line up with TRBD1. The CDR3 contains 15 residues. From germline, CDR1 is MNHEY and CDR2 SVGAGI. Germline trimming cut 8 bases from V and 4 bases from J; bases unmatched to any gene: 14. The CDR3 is CASGLRAGGRYEQYF. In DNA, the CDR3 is TGTGCCAGCGGACTTCGGGCAGGGGGAAGGTACGAGCAGTACTTC.

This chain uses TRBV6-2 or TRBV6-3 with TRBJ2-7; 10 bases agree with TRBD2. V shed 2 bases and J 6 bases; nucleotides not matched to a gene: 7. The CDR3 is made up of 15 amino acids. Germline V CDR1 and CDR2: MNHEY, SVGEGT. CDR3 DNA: TGTGCCAGCAGTTACGAATTGCTAGCGGGAGTCGAGCAGTACTTC. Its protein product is CASSYELLAGVEQYF.

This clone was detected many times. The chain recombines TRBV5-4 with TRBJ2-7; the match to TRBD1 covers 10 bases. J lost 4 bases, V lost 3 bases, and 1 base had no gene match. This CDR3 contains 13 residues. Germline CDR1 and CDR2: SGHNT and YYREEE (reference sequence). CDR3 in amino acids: CASSWGQGYEQYF. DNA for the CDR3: TGTGCCAGCAGCTGGGGACAGGGGTACGAGCAGTACTTC.

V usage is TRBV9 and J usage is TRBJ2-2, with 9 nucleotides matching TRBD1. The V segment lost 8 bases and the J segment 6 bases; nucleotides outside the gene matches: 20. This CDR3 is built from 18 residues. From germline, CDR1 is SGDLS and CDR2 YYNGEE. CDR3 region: CASQTGGVSGLVAGELFF. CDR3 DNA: TGTGCCAGTCAAACAGGGGGCGTTTCGGGATTGGTAGCCGGGGAGCTGTTTTTT.